This T cell receptor beta chain was retrieved from a study of T cell responses to AZD1222 COVID-19 vaccine. TCRdb's copy holds only in-frame clones and misses some; the assay was immunoSEQ multiplex PCR. The data hold 160,000 or so clones, with around 87% observed a single time. As regards this clone: Antigen unknown.

Second-dose intervals of approximately 4 or approximately 12 weeks were pooled. There are 13 residues in the CDR3. In germline, CDR1 is SNHLY, CDR2 FYNNEI. Trimming removed 6 bases at V and 4 bases at J, with 12 bases between. Points from the study as a whole: Recipients of AZD1222 seropositive at baseline numbered only five or six. Reportedly, nearly half of unique spike TCRs recognized epitopes outside B.1.351/B.1.1.7 mutations. None of the repertoires were sampled until the peak T cell response had passed.

The sequencing used peripheral blood, collected 28 days after the second AZD1222 dose. The V call is TRBV2, the J call TRBJ1-2; D remains unclear. The receptor was derived from an adult who received the AZD1222 COVID-19 vaccine. DNA for the CDR3: TGTGCCAGCAGGCCGGGTACTCTCTATGGCTACACCTTC. Its translation is CASRPGTLYGYTF.